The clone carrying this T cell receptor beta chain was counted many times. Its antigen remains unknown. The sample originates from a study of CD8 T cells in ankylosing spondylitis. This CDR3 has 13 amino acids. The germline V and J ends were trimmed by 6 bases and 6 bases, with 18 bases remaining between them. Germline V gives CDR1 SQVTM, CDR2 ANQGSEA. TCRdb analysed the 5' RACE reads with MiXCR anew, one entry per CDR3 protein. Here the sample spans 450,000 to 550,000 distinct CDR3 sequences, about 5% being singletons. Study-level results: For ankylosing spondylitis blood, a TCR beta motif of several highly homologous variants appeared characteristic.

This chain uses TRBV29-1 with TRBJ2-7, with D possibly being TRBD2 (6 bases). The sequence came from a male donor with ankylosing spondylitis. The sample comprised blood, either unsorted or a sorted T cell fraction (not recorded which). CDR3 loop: CSVRLEITSEQYF. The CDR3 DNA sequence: TGCAGCGTCAGACTAGAGATCACCTCCGAGCAGTACTTC.